This T cell receptor beta chain originates from a study of blood T cell repertoires in COVID-19. This clone has just a few counts. Recruits, aged roughly 18 to 95 years, lived in roughly 22 US areas. Sequencing was performed with immunoSEQ multiplex PCR; in TCRdb, only in-frame clones are kept and a portion is missing. In the table there are around 250,000 clones, around 90% of which are singletons. The V end lost 7 bases, the J end lost 8 bases, and 21 bases lay between the germline ends. CDR3 length: 14 residues. The V gene's germline CDR1 is SQVTM and CDR2 ANQGSEA. The rearrangement links TRBV29-1 to TRBJ1-5; possibly TRBD1 for D (5 bases). The source material was PBMCs or T cells enriched from blood (not recorded which). The TCR was taken from a woman in her twenties or thirties with acute COVID-19. This CDR3 is CSASELGGGEPQHF. The CDR3 bases are TGCAGCGCCTCCGAACTCGGGGGAGGGGAGCCCCAGCATTTT.